This T cell receptor (beta chain) was profiled in a study of cytomegalovirus exposure and HLA in healthy donors. For the study at large: The approximately 120 million unique TCR beta sequences, from about 179 million T cells, were found by an earlier analysis.

Turning to this clone: What it binds is not known.

CDR1 and CDR2 from the germline V gene are SGHDT and YYEEEE. The CDR3 runs to 18 residues. Trimming cost V 2 bases and J 5 bases; bases outside gene matches: 12. The PCR ran on 60 Vbeta and 13 Jbeta primers. Generated by immunoSEQ multiplex PCR, the TCRdb table keeps only in-frame clones and is missing some. The table lists around 150,000 clones, about 78% of them singletons. Study outcomes and limitations: Most TCR sequences were seen very rarely across donors, but some public TCRs occurred in many. Most likely, a cluster of highly shared sequence variants arose as a sequencing artifact.

This chain uses TRBV5-6 with TRBJ2-5; 13 positions agree with TRBD2. Source material: PBMCs. This receptor was taken from a man aged 18 to 30 in good health and CMV-seronegative. CDR3 residues: CASSFGLAGVGRCETQYF. In nucleotides, the CDR3 is TGTGCCAGCAGCTTTGGACTAGCGGGGGTGGGCCGTTGTGAGACCCAGTACTTC.